Listed below are T cell receptor beta chains from one sample, sequenced in a study of blood T cell repertoires in COVID-19. Profiling relied on immunoSEQ multiplex PCR, and the TCRdb table lists in-frame clones only, not all of them. The sample shows 150,000 to 200,000 clones, 88% of them seen only once. Sequencing input: peripheral blood. The receptors shown here come from a human donor in a cohort sampled during active COVID-19. Each CDR3 is given with its conserved first and last residue. A D gene is named only where the DNA matches it firmly. Expanded clones get a size class; other rows say once, few or many, or leave the size out.

TRBV5-6,TRBJ2-2,TRBD2,-,TGTGCCAGCAGCTTGGGGCCGGGGGGCACCGGGGAGCTGTTTTTT,CASSLGPGGTGELFF
TRBV7-2,TRBJ2-3,TRBD1,-,TGTGCCAGCAGCTTAAGACAGGGCTCAGATACGCAGTATTTT,CASSLRQGSDTQYF
TRBV6-5,TRBJ2-5,-,-,TGTGCCAGCAGTTACTCCGAGCAAGAGTTCGAAGAGACCCAGTACTTC,CASSYSEQEFEETQYF
TRBV10-3,TRBJ1-2,-,-,TGTGCCATCAGTGAGGCAGGGTACGGCTACACCTTC,CAISEAGYGYTF
TRBV6-4,TRBJ1-6,-,-,TGTGCCAGCAAGAGGGACACCGAGGGACCCCTCCACTTT,CASKRDTEGPLHF
TRBV6-1,TRBJ2-1,TRBD2,-,TGTGCCAGCAGTGAAGGTCGGCTAGCGGGAGATCTGGGGCAGTTCTTC,CASSEGRLAGDLGQFF
TRBV27,TRBJ2-7,TRBD2,-,TGTGCCAGCAGTCCCCGACTAGCGGGACCCCCTGAGCAGTACTTC,CASSPRLAGPPEQYF
TRBV19,TRBJ1-2,-,-,TGTGCCAGTACTTTACAGGGACACTATGGCTACACCTTC,CASTLQGHYGYTF
TRBV7-2,TRBJ2-7,TRBD2,-,TGTGCCAGCAGCTTGGGTCTAGCGGGGGGCCACGAGCAGTACTTC,CASSLGLAGGHEQYF
TRBV6-2/TRBV6-3,TRBJ2-2,-,-,TGTGCCAGCAGTTTTTATTCCCTCGCGAACACCGGGGAGCTGTTTTTT,CASSFYSLANTGELFF
TRBV21-1,TRBJ1-6,-,-,TGTGCCAGCACCGTAGTGGACAGGGGTGCGTGTGTTGATAATTCACCCCTCCACTTT,CASTVVDRGACVDNSPLHF
TRBV9,TRBJ1-1,-,-,TGTGCCAGCAGCGTCGTCGGGACTGCCACGGGGGAAGCTTTCTTT,CASSVVGTATGEAFF
TRBV6-1,TRBJ2-5,-,-,TGTGCCAGCAGTGAACAGGGAATGGAGACCCAGTACTTC,CASSEQGMETQYF
TRBV4-2,TRBJ2-7,TRBD2,once,TGTGCCAGCAGCCGTGGGCTAGCGGGATACGAGCAGTACTTC,CASSRGLAGYEQYF
TRBV11-2,TRBJ2-7,TRBD2,-,TGTGCCAGCAGCTCCTGGACTAGCGGGAGCTCCTACGAGCAGTACTTC,CASSSWTSGSSYEQYF
TRBV3-1/TRBV3-2,TRBJ2-3,TRBD2,-,TGTGCCAGCAGCCCACGGGGGGGTTCCGCAGATACGCAGTATTTT,CASSPRGGSADTQYF
TRBV9,TRBJ2-3,-,once,TGTGCCAGCAGCGTAGGTGTGAGGACAACAGATACGCAGTATTTT,CASSVGVRTTDTQYF